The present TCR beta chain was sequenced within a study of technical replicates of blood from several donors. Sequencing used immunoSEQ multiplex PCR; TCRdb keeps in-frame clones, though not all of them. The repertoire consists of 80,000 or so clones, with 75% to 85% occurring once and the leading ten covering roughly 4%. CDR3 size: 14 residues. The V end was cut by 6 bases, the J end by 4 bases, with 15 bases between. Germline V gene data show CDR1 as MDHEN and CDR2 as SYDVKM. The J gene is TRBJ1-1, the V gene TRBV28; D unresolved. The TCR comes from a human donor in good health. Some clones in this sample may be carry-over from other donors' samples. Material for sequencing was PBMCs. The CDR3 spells CASSPVSAGTEAFF. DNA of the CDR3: TGTGCCAGCAGCCCCGTCTCGGCGGGCACTGAAGCTTTCTTT.